This T cell receptor (beta chain) was obtained from a study of blood T cell repertoires in COVID-19. Study-wide background: The cDNA or gDNA used as material had been derived from T cells, B-cell-depleted T cells, or PBMCs.

Authors' processing steps: It was from reference gene primer amplification that nucleated cell counts were estimated. Clones were sequenced by immunoSEQ multiplex PCR, and TCRdb holds only the in-frame ones, with some missing. The V and J calls and clone size come from that table; D and trimming were worked out from the DNA. This table has 150,000 to 200,000 clones, approximately 91% appearing once. This clone was detected only once. Germline-derived CDR1 and CDR2 are WSHSY and SAAADI. V gave up 2 bases and J gave up 5 bases; unmatched junction bases: 6. The CDR3 contains 16 residues. Input material: peripheral blood. The sequence came from a man aged 35 to 55 with acute or convalescent COVID-19. The V gene is TRBV10-2, the J gene TRBJ1-5; 10 bases are shared with TRBD1. DNA for the CDR3: TGCGCCAGCAGTGAGACCGTGGACAGGGGGTATCAGCCCCAGCATTTT. Protein sequence: CASSETVDRGYQPQHF.